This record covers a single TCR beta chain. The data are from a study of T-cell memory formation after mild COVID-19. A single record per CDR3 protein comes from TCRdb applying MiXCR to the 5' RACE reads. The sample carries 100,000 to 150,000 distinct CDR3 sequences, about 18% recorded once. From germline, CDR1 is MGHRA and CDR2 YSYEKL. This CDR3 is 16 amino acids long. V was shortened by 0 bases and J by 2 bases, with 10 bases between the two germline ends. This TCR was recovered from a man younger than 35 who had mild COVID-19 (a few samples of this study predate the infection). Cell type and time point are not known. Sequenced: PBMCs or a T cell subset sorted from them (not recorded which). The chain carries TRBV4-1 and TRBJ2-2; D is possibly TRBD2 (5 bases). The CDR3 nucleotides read TGCGCCAGCAGCCAAGACGCGGGCACCAACACCGGGGAGCTGTTTTTT. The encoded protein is CASSQDAGTNTGELFF.